The 12 T cell receptor beta chains reported below all come from one sample, sequenced in a study of OX40 agonist ivuxolimab in advanced cancers. Here immunoSEQ multiplex PCR was the method, and the copy in TCRdb shows in-frame clones only, minus some. The table records tens of thousands of clones, more than 70% of them present only once. This sample comprised CD4+ or CD8+ T cells sorted from blood, obtained in a trial of the OX40 agonist ivuxolimab. The receptors stem from an adult with an advanced solid tumor such as melanoma, head and neck, liver or kidney cancer.

V usage is TRBV10-3 and J usage is TRBJ1-5; the D is unclear. Between the trimmed V and J ends, which lost 6 bases and 4 bases, there was a span of 13 bases. There are 14 residues in the CDR3. CDR1 and CDR2 (germline): ENHRY, SYGVKD. The CDR3 sequence: CAISQQVTNQPQHF. The CDR3 DNA is TGTGCCATCAGCCAGCAGGTAACGAATCAGCCCCAGCATTTT.

This rearrangement joins TRBV19 to TRBJ1-1, with D maybe TRBD1 (5 bases). The CDR3 has 14 residues. V dropped 1 base and J dropped 12 bases, with 18 bases sitting between them. Germline CDR1 and CDR2: LNHDA and SQIVND (reference sequence). The CDR3, as DNA: TGTGCCAGTAGTATAGGATACGGGGCGCGGGCACCTTTCTTT. Amino acid sequence: CASSIGYGARAPFF.

The V and J genes are TRBV7-3 and TRBJ2-2, with D tentatively TRBD1 (5 bases). The CDR3 spans 15 residues. Between the trimmed V and J ends, which lost 5 bases and 1 base, there was a span of 11 bases. Germline CDR1 reads SGHTA; CDR2 reads FQGTGA. Here the CDR3 reads CASSRDQGNTGELFF. The CDR3 DNA reads TGTGCCAGCAGCCGAGACCAGGGGAACACCGGGGAGCTGTTTTTT.

The sample holds a few counts of this clone. This chain uses TRBV28 with TRBJ2-7, with D uncertain. Trimming removed 5 bases from V and 6 bases from J, with 14 bases in between. Germline values: CDR1 MDHEN, CDR2 SYDVKM. The CDR3 covers 13 residues. CDR3 protein: CASSKTAIGEQYF. The CDR3 DNA reads TGTGCCAGCAGTAAAACGGCTATAGGCGAGCAGTACTTC.

This sequence joins TRBV4-1 and TRBJ2-1; unclear D gene. The germline CDR1 and CDR2 sequences are MGHRA and YSYEKL. Trimming removed 1 base at V and 12 bases at J, with 16 bases between. This CDR3 comprises 14 residues. The CDR3 DNA follows: TGCGCCAGCAGCCAAGCGATCTCCCCGATCAGGCAGTTCTTC. Translating gives CASSQAISPIRQFF.

The chain uses TRBV9 and TRBJ2-1; perhaps TRBD1 as D (6 bases). The germline V and J ends were trimmed by 2 bases and 9 bases, with 9 bases remaining between them. The CDR3 loop spans 12 amino acids. Per germline, CDR1 SGDLS and CDR2 YYNGEE. The CDR3 region is CASSVGAREQFF. The CDR3 DNA is TGTGCCAGCAGCGTGGGGGCTCGTGAGCAGTTCTTC.

The chain is built from TRBV2 and TRBJ2-5, with 12 bases fitting TRBD2. The CDR3 runs to 16 residues. V lost 0 bases to trimming and J lost 5 bases; unmatched junction nucleotides: 4. The germline gives CDR1 SNHLY, CDR2 FYNNEI. The CDR3 loop reads CASSEALAGGGETQYF. DNA for the CDR3: TGTGCCAGCAGTGAAGCACTAGCGGGAGGTGGGGAGACCCAGTACTTC.

The chain joins TRBV2 to TRBJ2-2; 9 nucleotides line up with TRBD1. Germline V lookup: CDR1 SNHLY, CDR2 FYNNEI. The CDR3 has 14 residues. V shed 5 bases and J 5 bases; nucleotides not matched to a gene: 3. The CDR3 DNA follows: TGTGCCAGCAGTTGGACAGGGGCTACCGGGGAGCTGTTTTTT. Translation gives CASSWTGATGELFF.

V is TRBV7-8 and J is TRBJ1-6; no definite D call. In germline, CDR1 is SGHVS, CDR2 FQNEAQ. Trimming removed 5 bases at V and 0 bases at J, with 5 bases between. The CDR3 spans 14 residues. Written as DNA, the CDR3 is TGTGCCAGCAGCCATAGCTCCTATAATTCACCCCTCCACTTT. It is translated as CASSHSSYNSPLHF. The full variable domain, its missing parts supplied by reference TRBV7-8 and TRBJ1-6, is GAGVSQSPRYKVAKRGQDVALRCDPISGHVSLFWYQQALGQGPEFLTYFQNEAQLDKSGLPSDRFFAERPEGSVSTLKIQRTQQEDSAVYLCASSHSSYNSPLHFGNGTRLTVT.

The chain has TRBV28 and TRBJ1-2; D not certain. V lost 5 bases to trimming and J lost 8 bases, with 12 bases between them. The germline V gene has CDR1 MDHEN and CDR2 SYDVKM. The CDR3 consists of 12 residues. CDR3 DNA: TGTGCCAGCAGTCCTGCCGGCAGGGGCTACACCTTC. It translates to CASSPAGRGYTF.

The chain carries TRBV7-2 and TRBJ1-4; 8 positions match TRBD1. Germline CDR1 is SGHTA and CDR2 is FQGNSA. The junction had 18 bases not matched to a gene; V was cut back by 5 bases and J by 7 bases. The CDR3 has 18 residues. CDR3 loop: CASSTRFRPGQASEKLFF. The CDR3 DNA sequence: TGTGCCAGCAGCACCCGGTTCCGACCGGGACAGGCCAGTGAAAAACTGTTTTTT.

V is TRBV11-1 and J is TRBJ2-1, with 7 positions matching TRBD2. Per the germline V gene, CDR1 is SGHAT and CDR2 is FQDESV (reference sequence). The CDR3 totals 16 residues. V was clipped by 7 bases and J by 2 bases; unmatched bases: 11. CDR3 region: CASTLSVGGPYNEQFF. In DNA form, the CDR3 reads TGTGCCAGCACTCTAAGCGTGGGAGGGCCCTACAATGAGCAGTTCTTC.